Below, one T cell receptor (beta chain) is given with its context. Antigen specificity is unknown. TCRdb's copy holds only in-frame clones and misses some; the assay was immunoSEQ multiplex PCR. The sample carries about 11,000 clones, about 81% recorded once. Sorted T cells were CFSE-labeled and cultured roughly five days with allogeneic regulatory or mature dendritic cells at 1:10. These data belong to a study of regulatory dendritic cells for organ transplantation. Study information: Regulatory dendritic cells were monocyte-derived, receiving vitamin D3 on days 0 and 4 and IL-10 on day 4. Points from the study as a whole: Memory CD8+ T cells were the most oligoclonal; naive cells were highly diverse.

Germline V gives CDR1 SGHTA, CDR2 FQGNSA. V dropped 1 base and J dropped 9 bases, with 10 bases sitting between them. The CDR3 runs to 13 residues. Input material: memory CD4+ T cells from blood cultured with regulatory dendritic cells. Sample subset: CD45RO+ memory T cells. This receptor was obtained from a human donor in good health. The chain employs TRBV7-2 and TRBJ2-1, with a tentative D call TRBD1 (6 bases). The CDR3 here is CASSLGQVGEQFF. DNA of the CDR3: TGTGCCAGCAGCTTAGGACAGGTCGGTGAGCAGTTCTTC.